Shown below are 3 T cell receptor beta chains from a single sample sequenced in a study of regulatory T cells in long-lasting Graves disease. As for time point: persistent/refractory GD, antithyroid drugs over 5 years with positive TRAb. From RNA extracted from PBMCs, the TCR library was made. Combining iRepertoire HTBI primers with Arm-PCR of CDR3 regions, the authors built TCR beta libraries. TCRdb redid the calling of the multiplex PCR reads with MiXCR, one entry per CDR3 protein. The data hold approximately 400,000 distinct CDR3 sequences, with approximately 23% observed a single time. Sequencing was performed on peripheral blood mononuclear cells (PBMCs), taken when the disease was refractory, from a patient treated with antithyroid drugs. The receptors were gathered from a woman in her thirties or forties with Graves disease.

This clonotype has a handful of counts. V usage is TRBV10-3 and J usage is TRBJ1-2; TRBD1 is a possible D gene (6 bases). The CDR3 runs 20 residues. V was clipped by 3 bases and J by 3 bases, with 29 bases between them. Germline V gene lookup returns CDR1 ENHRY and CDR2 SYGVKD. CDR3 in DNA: TGTGCCATCAGTGATGCCTCCCAGGACAGATCCCGAAGGATCGACTATGGCTACACCTTC. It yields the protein CAISDASQDRSRRIDYGYTF.

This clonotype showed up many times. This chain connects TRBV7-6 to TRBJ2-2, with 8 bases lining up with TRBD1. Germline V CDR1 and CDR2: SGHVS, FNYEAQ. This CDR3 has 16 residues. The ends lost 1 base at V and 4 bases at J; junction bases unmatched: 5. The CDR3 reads CASSLEGQGGTGELFF. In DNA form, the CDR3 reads TGTGCCAGCAGCTTAGAAGGACAGGGAGGCACCGGGGAGCTGTTTTTT.

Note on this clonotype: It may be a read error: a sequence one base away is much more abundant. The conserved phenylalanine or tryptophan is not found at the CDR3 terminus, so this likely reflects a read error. Here the CDR3 DNA reads TGCGCCAGCAGCAAAAAAAGACAGGAGGGCACTGAAGCTTTCCTT. It is translated as CASSKKRQEGTEAFL. V usage is TRBV5-1 and J usage is TRBJ1-1, with D maybe TRBD1 (6 bases). V was shortened by 4 bases and J by 4 bases, with 17 bases between the two germline ends. CDR1 is SGHRS and CDR2 is YFSETQ in the germline V gene. This CDR3 contains 15 residues.